This T cell receptor (beta chain) came from a study of T cells after yellow fever vaccination. At the level of the study: SMART-Seq v4 Ultra Low Input handled preparation of low-cell-number fractions.

This clonotype was counted many times. CDR3 length equals 15 residues. Trimming left V 5 bases short and J 1 base short, with 11 bases between. UMIs and a universal primer site were added when TCR cDNA was made by 5'RACE template switching. TCRdb recomputed calls from the 5' RACE reads with MiXCR, one row per CDR3 protein. The sample consists of tens of thousands of distinct CDR3 sequences, roughly 7.4% of them appearing once. This TCR derives from a man aged 25 to 40 who received the YFV17D yellow fever vaccine. Sequences were derived from CD8+ T cells sorted from PBMCs, sampled on the day of the yellow fever booster vaccination. The rearrangement links TRBV12-3 or TRBV12-4 to TRBJ2-2; the D is unclear. The CDR3 protein is CASSAQQENTGELFF. The CDR3 DNA sequence: TGTGCCAGCAGTGCACAGCAGGAGAACACCGGGGAGCTGTTTTTT.